The 7 T cell receptor beta chains reported below all come from one sample, sequenced in a study of blood T cell repertoires in COVID-19 (dated by TCRdb to about 2020). Receptors were amplified or captured by the immunoSEQ multiplex PCR assay. TCRdb took this table from immuneACCESS and kept in-frame rearrangements with V and J called. Such tables lack part of the clones; where checked against another copy, unresolved V genes explain under half of the gap, and the rest is unexplained. Here the sample has 110,000 or so clones; approximately 85% occur a single time. Roughly 2.5% of the sample lies in the top ten. Source material: peripheral blood. These receptors all come from a human donor in a cohort sampled during active COVID-19.

The rearrangement uses TRBV6-5 and TRBJ2-2, with TRBD1 identical over 9 bases. This CDR3 has 15 amino acids. Trimming at V came to 4 bases and at J to 5 bases, leaving 5 bases not matched to a gene. Germline V gives CDR1 MNHEY, CDR2 SVGAGI. The CDR3 DNA follows: TGTGCCAGCAGTTCCTCCGGGACAGGGACCGGGGAGCTGTTTTTT. Amino acids: CASSSSGTGTGELFF.

The chain links TRBV6-6 to TRBJ2-2; weak D call: TRBD2 (7 bases). The CDR3 extends over 14 amino acids. CDR1 is MNHNY and CDR2 is SVGAGI in the germline V gene (reference sequence). V lost 7 bases and J lost 4, with 13 bases in between. CDR3 sequence reads: CASNVGGVTGELFF. In DNA, the CDR3 is TGTGCCAGCAACGTAGGGGGGGTCACCGGGGAGCTGTTTTTT.

V is TRBV7-9 and J is TRBJ1-1; D is unresolved. The length of the CDR3 is 13 residues. CDR1 SEHNR and CDR2 FQNEAQ come from the germline V gene (reference sequence). Trimming shortened V by 2 bases and J by 1 base, and 5 bases separated the two germline ends. For the CDR3, the DNA is TGTGCCAGCAGCTTATTAGAGAACACTGAAGCTTTCTTT. Translating gives CASSLLENTEAFF.

The rearrangement uses TRBV27 and TRBJ1-5; no clear D. The CDR3 spans 15 residues. Per the germline V gene, CDR1 is MNHEY and CDR2 is SMNVEV (reference sequence). Deletions cut 7 bases from V and 2 bases from J, with 15 bases between. The DNA for the CDR3 is TGTGCCAGCACCCCACGGGGAATGGGCAATCAGCCCCAGCATTTT. Its protein is CASTPRGMGNQPQHF.

The chain carries TRBV7-9 and TRBJ2-5; 11 bases match TRBD2. CDR1 is SEHNR, CDR2 FQNEAQ, per germline (reference sequence). J was trimmed by 3 bases and V by 4 bases; bases with no gene match: 1. The CDR3 is 14 residues long. DNA for the CDR3: TGTGCCAGCAGCTCGGGACTAGCGGAAGAGACCCAGTACTTC. It specifies CASSSGLAEETQYF.

This rearrangement joins TRBV4-1 to TRBJ2-7; a possible D gene is TRBD1 (6 bases). Trimming left V 1 base short and J 0 bases short, with 13 bases between. The germline CDR1 and CDR2 sequences are MGHRA and YSYEKL. The CDR3 has 16 amino acids. CDR3 protein: CASSQVSPGDSYEQYF. The DNA of the CDR3 is TGCGCCAGCAGCCAAGTGTCCCCAGGGGACTCCTACGAGCAGTACTTC.

The rearrangement links TRBV14 to TRBJ2-7, with TRBD2 matching over 7 bases. This CDR3 has 16 residues. Germline CDR1 reads SGHDN; CDR2 reads FVKESK. V trimming: 0 bases; J trimming: 3 bases; junction bases outside the gene matches: 8. The CDR3, as DNA: TGTGCCAGCAGCCAAGATTGGCTAGCGGAGGTCTACGAGCAGTACTTC. It codes for CASSQDWLAEVYEQYF.